These 17 T cell receptor beta chains were sequenced from one sample in a study of control samples from healthy donors and cancer patients. Profiled with immunoSEQ multiplex PCR; TCRdb holds only in-frame clones, not every one. Among under 85,000 clones listed, approximately 93% were seen once. Sequencing was carried out using PBMCs. These receptors were obtained from a woman in her thirties or forties with lung cancer.

There are a few counts of this clone. This chain uses TRBV9 with TRBJ1-6, with D possibly being TRBD1 (6 bases). Germline V gives CDR1 SGDLS, CDR2 YYNGEE. The V and J ends lost 4 bases and 5 bases respectively, with 16 bases between them. The CDR3 is 16 amino acids. The CDR3 coding sequence is TGTGCCAGCAGCAATTTTCCGGGACACCATAATTCACCCCTCCACTTT. Protein product: CASSNFPGHHNSPLHF.

The chain carries TRBV6-1 and TRBJ1-1, with D unclear. This CDR3 is 14 amino acids long. Germline loops: CDR1 MNHNS, CDR2 SASEGT. Trimming shortened V by 3 bases and J by 0 bases, and 8 bases separated the two germline ends. CDR3 bases: TGTGCCAGCAGTGAGGGTACAGTGAACACTGAAGCTTTCTTT. It codes for CASSEGTVNTEAFF.

The rearrangement uses TRBV15 and TRBJ2-7; D is uncertain. The CDR3 covers 14 residues. V lost 0 bases and J lost 0, with 6 bases in between. In germline, CDR1 is LNHNV, CDR2 YYDKDF (reference sequence). CDR3 DNA: TGTGCCACCAGCAGAGAAGGGTACTCCTACGAGCAGTACTTC. It yields the protein CATSREGYSYEQYF.

Note on this clone: Different DNA sequences within this sample yield the same CDR3. CDR3 loop: CASSLGEGYGYTF. Written as DNA, the CDR3 is TGTGCCAGCAGCTTAGGAGAGGGCTATGGCTACACCTTC. The chain combines TRBV7-9 with TRBJ1-2; the D is unclear. The germline V gene has CDR1 SEHNR and CDR2 FQNEAQ (reference sequence). This CDR3 has 13 amino acids. V lost 1 base and J lost 4, with 7 bases in between.

The chain recombines TRBV12-3 or TRBV12-4 with TRBJ2-1; D is undetermined. There are 11 residues in the CDR3. Trimming took 4 bases from V and 8 from J, leaving 6 bases between them. In nucleotides, the CDR3 is TGTGCCAGCAGTTCGCTAGATGAGCAGTTCTTC. As protein: CASSSLDEQFF.

The chain couples TRBV7-9 to TRBJ2-3; 9 nucleotides align to TRBD2. CDR3 length: 18 residues. V dropped 3 bases and J dropped 0; count of bases not matched to a gene: 10. CDR1 and CDR2 from the germline V gene are SEHNR and FQNEAQ (reference sequence). For the CDR3, the DNA is TGTGCCAGCAGCTTCATTGGCGGGGGGGCTCGTAGCACAGATACGCAGTATTTT. Protein: CASSFIGGGARSTDTQYF.

This chain connects TRBV18 to TRBJ1-3; the D gene is possibly TRBD1 (5 bases). Between the trimmed V and J ends, which lost 0 bases and 0 bases, there was a span of 9 bases. The germline gives CDR1 KGHSH, CDR2 LQKENI. The length of the CDR3 is 16 residues. The CDR3 coding sequence is TGTGCCAGCTCACCACCGATTGGGACCTCTGGAAACACCATATATTTT. Amino acid sequence: CASSPPIGTSGNTIYF.

This clone was recorded once. The rearrangement joins TRBV5-6 to TRBJ2-7; the D gene is possibly TRBD1 (5 bases). Germline V gene lookup returns CDR1 SGHDT and CDR2 YYEEEE. This CDR3 spans 17 amino acids. The V end was cut by 1 base, the J end by 4 bases, with 21 bases between. CDR3 region: CASSLYPVDRLTYEQYF. DNA for the CDR3: TGTGCCAGCAGCTTGTATCCGGTAGACAGATTAACATACGAGCAGTACTTC.

This clone was detected a few times. The gene calls are TRBV10-3 and TRBJ1-4; 9 bases map to TRBD1. CDR3 length: 14 residues. V dropped 6 bases and J dropped 6; count of bases not matched to a gene: 5. The V gene's germline CDR1 is ENHRY and CDR2 SYGVKD. The CDR3: CAISPRTGDEKLFF. The CDR3 DNA reads TGTGCCATCAGCCCCAGGACAGGGGATGAAAAACTGTTTTTT.

The V and J genes are TRBV7-9 and TRBJ2-3; possibly TRBD2 for D (6 bases). The CDR3 extends over 15 amino acids. The germline V gene encodes CDR1 SEHNR and CDR2 FQNEAQ (reference sequence). V was trimmed by 0 bases and J by 1 base, leaving 8 bases between them. Written as DNA, the CDR3 is TGTGCCAGCAGCTTAGCGGAGGGCCGCACAGATACGCAGTATTTT. This translates into CASSLAEGRTDTQYF.

This rearrangement joins TRBV5-6 to TRBJ1-2; D perhaps matches TRBD1 (6 bases). Per the germline V gene, CDR1 is SGHDT and CDR2 is YYEEEE. V was pared by 0 bases and J by 1 base, with 19 bases between. This CDR3 is 18 amino acids long. CDR3 protein: CASSLEYSGTGFNYGYTF. The CDR3, as DNA: TGTGCCAGCAGCTTGGAATACTCCGGTACAGGGTTTAACTATGGCTACACCTTC.

This chain joins TRBV19 and TRBJ1-1; unclear D gene. Germline V gives CDR1 LNHDA, CDR2 SQIVND (reference sequence). The CDR3 is made up of 15 amino acids. Trimming left V 7 bases short and J 4 bases short, with 19 bases between. CDR3 sequence reads: CASTRGRGWGTEAFF. The CDR3, as DNA: TGTGCCAGTACCCGAGGACGGGGATGGGGCACTGAAGCTTTCTTT.

The V gene is TRBV5-1, the J gene TRBJ1-1, with TRBD1 matching over 7 bases. Unmatched junction bases numbered 5, after V lost 3 bases and J lost 0 bases. This CDR3 contains 15 residues. CDR1 and CDR2 (germline): SGHRS, YFSETQ. The CDR3 DNA reads TGCGCCAGCAGCTCCGGGACAGCCGTGAACACTGAAGCTTTCTTT. Its protein product is CASSSGTAVNTEAFF.

V usage is TRBV6-5 and J usage is TRBJ2-6; D is unresolved. Germline values: CDR1 MNHEY, CDR2 SVGAGI. The V and J ends lost 10 bases and 0 bases respectively, with 4 bases between them. This CDR3 region has 12 residues. The CDR3 sequence: CATYSGANVLTF. CDR3 bases: TGTGCCACGTACTCTGGGGCCAACGTCCTGACTTTC.

This chain connects TRBV28 to TRBJ1-1; D remains unclear. From germline, CDR1 is MDHEN and CDR2 SYDVKM. The V end was cut by 2 bases, the J end by 1 base, with 8 bases between. The CDR3 runs to 14 residues. CDR3 nucleotides: TGTGCCAGCAGTTTAAGAGCAAAGAACACTGAAGCTTTCTTT. Its translation: CASSLRAKNTEAFF. The full variable domain, completed using reference TRBV28 and TRBJ1-1, is DVKVTQSSRYLVKRTGEKVFLECVQDMDHENMFWYRQDPGLGLRLIYFSYDVKMKEKGDIPEGYSVSREKKERFSLILESASTNQTSMYLCASSLRAKNTEAFFGQGTRLTVV.

In DNA, the CDR3 is TGTGCCAGCAGTCAAGGACCGGGACAGGGAACTTCACCCCTCCACTTT. Translated, it gives CASSQGPGQGTSPLHF. The V gene is TRBV6-1, the J gene TRBJ1-6, with TRBD1 matching over 9 bases. The germline CDR1 and CDR2 sequences are MNHNS and SASEGT. The CDR3 length is 16 residues. The J segment lost 9 bases and the V segment lost 5 bases, leaving 11 bases of the junction unmatched.

The chain joins TRBV24-1 to TRBJ2-5, with D perhaps TRBD2 (6 bases). The CDR3 runs to 18 residues. Germline CDR1 KGHDR, CDR2 SFDVKD. Trimming pared 1 base from V and 5 bases from J, leaving 22 bases between. The CDR3 loop reads CATSDLPLPGLERETQYF. For the CDR3, the DNA is TGTGCCACCAGTGATTTACCCCTGCCGGGACTCGAGAGGGAGACCCAGTACTTC.